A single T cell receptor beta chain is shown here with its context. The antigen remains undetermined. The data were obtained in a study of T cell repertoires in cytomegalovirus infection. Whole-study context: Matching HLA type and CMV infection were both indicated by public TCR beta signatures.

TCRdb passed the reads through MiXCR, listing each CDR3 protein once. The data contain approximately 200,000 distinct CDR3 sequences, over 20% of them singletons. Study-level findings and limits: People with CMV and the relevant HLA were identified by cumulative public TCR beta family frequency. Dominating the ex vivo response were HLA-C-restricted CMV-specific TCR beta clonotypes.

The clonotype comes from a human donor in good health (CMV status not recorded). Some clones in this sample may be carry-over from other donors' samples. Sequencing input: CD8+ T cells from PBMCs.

The CDR3 is CASSSETGYYEQFF. The CDR3 coding sequence is TGTGCCAGCAGCTCCGAGACAGGTTACTATGAGCAGTTCTTC. V gene TRBV7-6 combines with J gene TRBJ2-1, with TRBD1 as a possible D gene (6 bases). CDR1 and CDR2 (germline): SGHVS, FNYEAQ. The CDR3 has 14 amino acids. The ends were cut back, 4 bases at V and 8 bases at J, with 15 bases in the middle.